This T cell receptor (beta chain) was sequenced for a study of blood T cell repertoires in COVID-19. Study-level background: Sample material is recorded as cDNA or gDNA derived from T cells, B-cell-depleted T cells, or PBMCs.

Source study methods: Amplification of reference gene primers provided the estimated nucleated cell counts. Clones were sequenced by immunoSEQ multiplex PCR, and TCRdb holds only the in-frame ones, with some missing. From that table come the V and J calls and clone size; the DNA was used to work out D and trimming. The profile shows some 220,000 clones, roughly 84% of them singletons. This clone showed up just once. CDR3 length equals 13 residues. V lost 1 base, J lost 2 bases, and 5 bases lay in between. Germline CDR1 SGHKS, CDR2 YYEKEE (reference sequence). The genes are TRBV5-5 and TRBJ2-3; D uncertain. The specimen was peripheral blood. The receptor's source is a man aged 50 to 60 with active or convalescent COVID-19. CDR3 region: CASSLIYTDTQYF. CDR3 bases: TGTGCCAGCAGCTTGATCTACACAGATACGCAGTATTTT. The variable domain in full, with the rest retrieved from reference TRBV5-5 and TRBJ2-3, is DAGVTQSPTHLIKTRGQQVTLRCSPISGHKSVSWYQQVLGQGPQFIFQYYEKEERGRGNFPDRFSARQFPNYSSELNVNALLLGDSALYLCASSLIYTDTQYFGPGTRLTVL.